This T cell receptor beta chain was observed in a study of CD8 T cells in ankylosing spondylitis. V was clipped by 0 bases and J by 3 bases, with 7 bases between them. The CDR3 extends over 14 amino acids. CDR1 SGHDT and CDR2 YYEEEE come from the germline V gene. Findings of the study overall: Disease-associated clones were reportedly significantly overrepresented in matched ankylosing spondylitis synovial fluid. Disease-linked clones bore a CD8+ phenotype and were relatively rare in peripheral blood.

This clonotype was observed a few times. What it recognizes is unknown. With molecular barcodes, quantitative 5'-RACE was used to make the TCR beta libraries. TCRdb reanalysed the 5' RACE reads using MiXCR and keeps one entry per CDR3 protein. Of about 360,000 distinct CDR3 sequences detected, approximately 14% appear once; the ten largest clones hold 1.1%. The sequence came from a male donor with ankylosing spondylitis or in good health (not recorded which). This rearrangement joins TRBV5-6 to TRBJ2-1; D is unresolved. Material: blood, either unsorted or a sorted T cell fraction (not recorded which). In DNA form, the CDR3 reads TGTGCCAGCAGCTTGGGAACTGTCTACAATGAGCAGTTCTTC. Translated, it gives CASSLGTVYNEQFF.